This record covers a single T cell receptor beta chain. Germline V gene sequence: CDR1 MNHEY, CDR2 SVGEGT. The CDR3 is made up of 15 amino acids. Trimming took 2 bases from V and 6 from J; bases not matched to a gene: 4. This record belongs to a study of human T cells and chemical hapten exposure. Specified time point: patch test 3, about 24 weeks after DPC sensitization. Treatment defined: therapeutic diphenylcyclopropenone sensitization with weekly scalp DPC. Library construction involved attaching unique molecular identifiers to individual cDNA molecules, which allowed quantitative, reproducible TCR counting. TCRdb used MiXCR to reprocess the RACE reads, holding one entry per CDR3 protein. The profile shows under 200,000 distinct CDR3 sequences, 28% of them singletons.

Sequencing used whole blood, obtained in connection with sensitization to the hapten diphenylcyclopropenone (DPC). The chain joins TRBV6-2 or TRBV6-3 to TRBJ2-1, with 10 bases aligning to TRBD2. The clonotype comes from a woman aged 18-30 years with alopecia areata. Some clones in this sample may be carry-over from other donors' samples. The chain's CDR3 is CASSYLAGASNEQFF. CDR3 DNA: TGTGCCAGCAGTTACCTAGCGGGGGCCAGCAATGAGCAGTTCTTC.